This T cell receptor beta chain was profiled in a study of cytomegalovirus exposure and HLA in healthy donors. Primers for the PCR totalled 60 Vbeta and 13 Jbeta. Repertoires were generated with immunoSEQ multiplex PCR, while TCRdb's copy carries only in-frame clones and drops some. The data contain about 97,000 clones, roughly 85% of them singletons. CDR1 MNHEY and CDR2 SMNVEV come from the germline V gene (reference sequence). CDR3 size: 13 residues. V lost 6 bases, J lost 8 bases, and 16 bases lay in between. The chain links TRBV27 to TRBJ1-1, with D perhaps matching TRBD1 (6 bases). Sequencing was done on a sample of PBMCs. This receptor was taken from a man aged 40-50 years in good health and CMV-seronegative. This CDR3 is CASSPTNRAEAFF. The CDR3 DNA sequence: TGTGCCAGCAGCCCAACGAACAGGGCCGAAGCTTTCTTT.